These 7 T cell receptor beta chains originate from one sample sequenced in a study of cytomegalovirus exposure and HLA in healthy donors. Both 60 Vbeta primers and 13 Jbeta primers went into the PCR. The repertoire was sequenced with immunoSEQ multiplex PCR; TCRdb's copy has only in-frame clones and lacks some. The sample carries about 150,000 clones, 80% to 85% recorded once. The sequencing input was PBMCs. The receptors come from a man aged 18 to 30 in good health and CMV-seronegative.

This clone was detected once. This sequence joins TRBV5-1 and TRBJ2-5; D is unresolved. The CDR3 extends over 13 amino acids. Germline-derived CDR1 and CDR2 are SGHRS and YFSETQ. The V and J ends lost 4 bases and 2 bases respectively, with 9 bases between them. The CDR3 coding sequence is TGCGCCAGCAGCGTCGGTGTTCAAGAGACCCAGTACTTC. Translation: CASSVGVQETQYF.

This rearrangement joins TRBV19 to TRBJ2-1, with 7 bases that match TRBD1. This CDR3 is built from 15 residues. V lost 7 bases to trimming and J lost 8 bases; unmatched junction nucleotides: 14. Germline V gene data show CDR1 as LNHDA and CDR2 as SQIVND (reference sequence). The CDR3 spells CASTSRDRKIDEQFF. CDR3 coding DNA: TGTGCCAGTACCTCCCGGGACAGAAAAATCGATGAGCAGTTCTTC.

V is TRBV5-4 and J is TRBJ1-3, with a tentative D call TRBD1 (6 bases). V was shortened by 3 bases and J by 0 bases, with 10 bases between the two germline ends. Looked up from germline, CDR1 is SGHNT and CDR2 is YYREEE (reference sequence). The CDR3 spans 15 residues. The chain's CDR3 is CASSYTGISGNTIYF. CDR3 bases: TGTGCCAGCAGCTATACAGGGATCTCTGGAAACACCATATATTTT.

The V call is TRBV6-1, the J call TRBJ1-6; no clear D gene. V lost 1 base, J lost 3 bases, and 10 bases lay in between. The CDR3 consists of 16 residues. From germline, CDR1 is MNHNS and CDR2 SASEGT. The CDR3 DNA reads TGTGCCAGCAGTGAAGATCCGCAGGACTATAATTCACCCCTCCACTTT. This sequence encodes CASSEDPQDYNSPLHF.

The rearrangement links TRBV6-4 to TRBJ2-5; a possible D gene is TRBD2 (5 bases). The CDR3 is 14 amino acids. V was shortened by 7 bases and J by 0 bases, with 12 bases between the two germline ends. CDR1 and CDR2 from the germline V gene are MRHNA and SNTAGT. The CDR3 here is CASKGNGNQETQYF. CDR3 nucleotides: TGTGCCAGCAAAGGGAACGGGAACCAAGAGACCCAGTACTTC.

V gene TRBV7-2 combines with J gene TRBJ2-7; D is uncertain. V lost 5 bases to trimming and J lost 0 bases, with 11 bases between them. Germline V gene lookup returns CDR1 SGHTA and CDR2 FQGNSA. This CDR3 is built from 14 residues. The CDR3 nucleotides read TGTGCCAGCAGCCAAAATCGACTCTCCTACGAGCAGTACTTC. Its protein is CASSQNRLSYEQYF.

The V and J genes are TRBV4-3 and TRBJ2-3; 8 nucleotides line up with TRBD2. Trimming removed 1 base from V and 4 bases from J; junction bases left unmatched: 7. CDR3 length equals 16 residues. Germline CDR1 LGHNA, CDR2 YSLEER. The CDR3 protein is CASSQAGGAWPDTQYF. The CDR3 nucleotides are TGCGCCAGCAGCCAAGCCGGGGGGGCATGGCCAGATACGCAGTATTTT.